The T cell receptor beta chain under discussion was sequenced for a study of neurological immune-mediated disorders. Germline V gene sequence: CDR1 LGHNA, CDR2 YNFKEQ. V shed 1 base, J shed 7 bases, and the junction held 17 bases outside the gene matches. This CDR3 region has 19 residues. cDNA was made by 5'RACE with 10-nucleotide random UMIs. TCRdb re-derived calls from the 5' RACE reads in MiXCR, one entry per CDR3 protein. The sample includes 65,000 to 80,000 distinct CDR3 sequences, roughly 4.4% of them seen just once. On this clonotype: Its target is unknown. The CDR3 does not close with the conserved phenylalanine or tryptophan, likely indicating a read error.

The unsorted libraries had their origin in 2 million PBMCs stored at -80 C. Study results and limitations: When repertoires were grouped phylogenetically, those of 18 of 34 multiple sclerosis patients fell into one related-CDR3 cluster, a possible signature. The absence of shared CDR3 amino acid sequences among expanded clones across subjects suggests private repertoires in all groups.

The source is a woman in her 70s with multiple sclerosis. The sequenced material came from PBMCs. The gene calls are TRBV4-2 and TRBJ2-1, with 9 positions matching TRBD2. The CDR3 DNA reads as TGTGCCAGCAGCCAAGGGCTAGCGGGATGGGAGCCGGGACCAAATGAGCAGTTCGTC. Translation gives CASSQGLAGWEPGPNEQFV.